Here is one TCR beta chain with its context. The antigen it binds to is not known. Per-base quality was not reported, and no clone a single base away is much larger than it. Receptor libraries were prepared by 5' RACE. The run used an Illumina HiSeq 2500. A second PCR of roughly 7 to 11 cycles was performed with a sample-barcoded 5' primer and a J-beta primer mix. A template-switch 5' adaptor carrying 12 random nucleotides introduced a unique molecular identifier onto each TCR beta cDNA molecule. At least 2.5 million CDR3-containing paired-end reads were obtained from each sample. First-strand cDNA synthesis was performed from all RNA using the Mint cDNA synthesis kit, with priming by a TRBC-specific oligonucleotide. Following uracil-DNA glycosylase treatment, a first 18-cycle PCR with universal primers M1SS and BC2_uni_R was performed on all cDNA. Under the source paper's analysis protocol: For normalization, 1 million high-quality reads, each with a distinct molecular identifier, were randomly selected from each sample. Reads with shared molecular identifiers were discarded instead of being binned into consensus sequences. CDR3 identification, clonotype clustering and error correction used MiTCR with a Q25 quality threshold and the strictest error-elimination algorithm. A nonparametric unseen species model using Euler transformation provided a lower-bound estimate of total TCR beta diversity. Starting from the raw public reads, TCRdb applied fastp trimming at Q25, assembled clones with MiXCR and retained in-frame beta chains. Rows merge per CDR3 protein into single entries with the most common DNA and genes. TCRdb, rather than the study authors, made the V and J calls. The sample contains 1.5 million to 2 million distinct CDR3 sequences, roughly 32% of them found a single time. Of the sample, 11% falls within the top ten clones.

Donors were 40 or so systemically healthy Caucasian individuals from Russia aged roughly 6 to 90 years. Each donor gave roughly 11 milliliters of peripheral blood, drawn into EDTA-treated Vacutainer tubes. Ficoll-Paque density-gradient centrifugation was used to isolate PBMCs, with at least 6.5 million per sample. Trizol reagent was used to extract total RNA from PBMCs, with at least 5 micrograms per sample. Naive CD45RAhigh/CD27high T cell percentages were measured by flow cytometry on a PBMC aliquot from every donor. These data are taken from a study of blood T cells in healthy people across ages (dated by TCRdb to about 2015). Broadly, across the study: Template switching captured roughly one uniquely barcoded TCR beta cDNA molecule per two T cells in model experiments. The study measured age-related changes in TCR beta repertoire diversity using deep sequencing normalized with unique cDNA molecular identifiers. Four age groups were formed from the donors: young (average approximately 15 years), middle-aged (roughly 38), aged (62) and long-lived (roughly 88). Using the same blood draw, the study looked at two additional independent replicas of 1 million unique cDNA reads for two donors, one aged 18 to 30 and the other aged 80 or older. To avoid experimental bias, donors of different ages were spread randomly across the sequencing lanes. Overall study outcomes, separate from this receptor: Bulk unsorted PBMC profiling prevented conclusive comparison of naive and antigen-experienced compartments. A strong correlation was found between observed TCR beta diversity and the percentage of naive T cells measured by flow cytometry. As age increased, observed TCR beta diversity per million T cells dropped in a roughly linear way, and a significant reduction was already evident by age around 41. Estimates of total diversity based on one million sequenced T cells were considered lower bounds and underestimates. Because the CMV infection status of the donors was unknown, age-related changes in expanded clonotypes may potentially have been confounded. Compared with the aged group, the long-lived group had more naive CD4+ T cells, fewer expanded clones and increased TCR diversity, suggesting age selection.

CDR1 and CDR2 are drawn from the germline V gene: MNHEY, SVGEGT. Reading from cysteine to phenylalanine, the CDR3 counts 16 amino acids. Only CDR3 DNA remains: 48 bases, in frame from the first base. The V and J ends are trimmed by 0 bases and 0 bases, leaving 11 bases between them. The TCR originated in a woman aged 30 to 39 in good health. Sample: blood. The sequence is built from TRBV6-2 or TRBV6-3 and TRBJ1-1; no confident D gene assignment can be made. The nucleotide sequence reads TGTGCCAGCAGTTACTCGGAGGTAGGCGTGAACACTGAAGCTTTCTTT. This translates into CASSYSEVGVNTEAFF.